This TCR beta chain was documented in a study of CD8 T cells in ankylosing spondylitis. The germline gives CDR1 SGHRS, CDR2 YFSETQ. Trimming took off 1 base at V and 1 base at J, with 10 bases between the two ends. This CDR3 is built from 15 residues. TCRdb analysed the 5' RACE reads with MiXCR anew, one entry per CDR3 protein. This table has roughly 130,000 distinct CDR3 sequences, roughly 13% appearing once. The table lists this clonotype with many counts. The source material was blood, either unsorted or a sorted T cell fraction (not recorded which). The clonotype originates from a female donor with ankylosing spondylitis or in good health (not recorded which). V is TRBV5-1 and J is TRBJ2-3, with D uncertain. The CDR3 sequence is CASSLQDARTDTQYF. CDR3 in DNA: TGCGCCAGCAGCTTGCAGGACGCTCGCACAGATACGCAGTATTTT. The full variable domain, with the rest looked up from reference TRBV5-1 and TRBJ2-3, is KAGVTQTPRYLIKTRGQQVTLSCSPISGHRSVSWYQQTPGQGLQFLFEYFSETQRNKGNFPGRFSGRQFSNSRSEMNVSTLELGDSALYLCASSLQDARTDTQYFGPGTRLTVL.